Sequencing of this T cell receptor beta chain was carried out in a study of PD-L1 blockade in urothelial cancer. About the study: Analyses used blood from 3 weeks (second dose) and 6 weeks after treatment start. Among blood samples, the median T cell count was some 140,000.

Patients' urothelial carcinoma was locally advanced or metastatic. This CDR3 has 14 residues. The ends lost 6 bases at V and 10 bases at J; junction bases unmatched: 12. Germline-derived CDR1 and CDR2 are ENHRY and SYGVKD. Profiling relied on immunoSEQ multiplex PCR, and the TCRdb table lists in-frame clones only, not all of them. The data show 65,000 to 80,000 clones, roughly 80% seen once. The sample consisted of PBMCs, taken around atezolizumab (anti-PD-L1) treatment. The source of this sequence is a man aged 70-80 years with urothelial cancer. The V and J genes are TRBV10-3 and TRBJ2-4; the match to TRBD2 covers 7 bases. The chain's CDR3 is CAISDSRLGGIQYF. As DNA, the CDR3 is TGTGCCATCAGCGATTCCCGACTGGGAGGGATTCAGTACTTC.